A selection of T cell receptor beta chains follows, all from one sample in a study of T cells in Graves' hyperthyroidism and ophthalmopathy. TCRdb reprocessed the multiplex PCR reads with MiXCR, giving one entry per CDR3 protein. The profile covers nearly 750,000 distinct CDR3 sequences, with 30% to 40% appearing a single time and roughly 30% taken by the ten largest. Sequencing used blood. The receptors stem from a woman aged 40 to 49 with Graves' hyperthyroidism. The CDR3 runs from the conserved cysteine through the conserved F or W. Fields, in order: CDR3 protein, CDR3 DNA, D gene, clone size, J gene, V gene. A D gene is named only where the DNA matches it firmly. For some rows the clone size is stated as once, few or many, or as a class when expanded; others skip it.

CDR3 protein: CASTAEGGNQPQHF; CDR3 DNA: TGTGCCAGCACCGCCGAGGGTGGCAATCAGCCCCAGCATTTT; D gene: NA; clone size: few; J gene: TRBJ1-5; V gene: TRBV12-3/TRBV12-4
CDR3 protein: CASSYGRTRNEQYF; CDR3 DNA: TGTGCCAGCAGTTACGGCAGGACGAGGAACGAGCAGTACTTC; D gene: NA; clone size: NA; J gene: TRBJ2-7; V gene: TRBV6-2/TRBV6-3
CDR3 protein: CSVDTGRREAFF; CDR3 DNA: TGCAGCGTTGATACAGGGCGACGTGAAGCTTTCTTT; D gene: NA; clone size: NA; J gene: TRBJ1-1; V gene: TRBV29-1
CDR3 protein: CASSLIRGGSGNTEAFF; CDR3 DNA: TGTGCCAGCAGTTTAATTAGGGGCGGTTCGGGGAACACTGAAGCTTTCTTT; D gene: NA; clone size: NA; J gene: TRBJ1-1; V gene: TRBV25-1
CDR3 protein: CSLDSQDSNQPQHF; CDR3 DNA: TGCAGCTTAGATTCGCAGGATAGCAATCAGCCCCAGCATTTT; D gene: NA; clone size: NA; J gene: TRBJ1-5; V gene: TRBV29-1
CDR3 protein: CASSAGTRAGPQHF; CDR3 DNA: TGTGCCAGCAGCGCGGGAACAAGGGCTGGGCCCCAGCATTTT; D gene: NA; clone size: many; J gene: TRBJ1-5; V gene: TRBV7-8
CDR3 protein: CASSHGTMAFF; CDR3 DNA: TGCGCCAGCAGCCACGGTACAATGGCTTTCTTT; D gene: NA; clone size: many; J gene: TRBJ1-1; V gene: TRBV5-1
CDR3 protein: CASSQESGRAYVLTF; CDR3 DNA: TGCGCCAGCAGCCAAGAGAGCGGGAGGGCCTACGTCCTGACTTTC; D gene: TRBD2; clone size: NA; J gene: TRBJ2-6; V gene: TRBV4-1
CDR3 protein: CASSEPGQNTGELFF; CDR3 DNA: TGCGCCAGCAGTGAGCCGGGACAGAACACCGGGGAGCTGTTTTTT; D gene: NA; clone size: many; J gene: TRBJ2-2; V gene: TRBV10-1
CDR3 protein: CASSLALLTGNSPLHF; CDR3 DNA: TGCGCCAGCAGCTTGGCCTTACTGACGGGGAATTCACCCCTCCACTTT; D gene: NA; clone size: many; J gene: TRBJ1-6; V gene: TRBV5-1
CDR3 protein: CASSFQRMIVYEQYF; CDR3 DNA: TGTGCCAGCAGTTTCCAGAGGATGATCGTCTACGAGCAGTACTTC; D gene: NA; clone size: few; J gene: TRBJ2-7; V gene: TRBV10-3
CDR3 protein: CASTIEHRSGANVLTF; CDR3 DNA: TGCGCCAGCACCATTGAACATCGCTCTGGGGCCAACGTCCTGACTTTC; D gene: NA; clone size: few; J gene: TRBJ2-6; V gene: TRBV4-3
CDR3 protein: CAISETGEYGYGYTF; CDR3 DNA: TGTGCCATCAGTGAGACAGGGGAGTACGGCTATGGCTACACCTTC; D gene: TRBD1; clone size: NA; J gene: TRBJ1-2; V gene: TRBV10-3
CDR3 protein: CASSDSRDVGYTF; CDR3 DNA: TGTGCCAGCAGTGACTCTAGGGACGTCGGCTACACCTTC; D gene: NA; clone size: NA; J gene: TRBJ1-2; V gene: TRBV2
CDR3 protein: CASSPEANTEAFF; CDR3 DNA: TGTGCCAGCAGCCCAGAGGCGAACACTGAAGCTTTCTTT; D gene: NA; clone size: many; J gene: TRBJ1-1; V gene: TRBV7-3
CDR3 protein: CASSSTRVRATRYGYTF; CDR3 DNA: TGTGCCAGCAGCTCCACCAGAGTCCGGGCCACCCGGTATGGCTACACCTTC; D gene: NA; clone size: many; J gene: TRBJ1-2; V gene: TRBV7-2
CDR3 protein: CASSSEGSGELFF; CDR3 DNA: TGTGCCAGCAGTTCCGAGGGGTCCGGGGAGCTGTTTTTT; D gene: NA; clone size: few; J gene: TRBJ2-2; V gene: TRBV6-2/TRBV6-3
CDR3 protein: CASSYETLAYEQYF; CDR3 DNA: TGTGCCAGCAGTTACGAGACCCTGGCCTACGAGCAGTACTTC; D gene: NA; clone size: NA; J gene: TRBJ2-7; V gene: TRBV12-3/TRBV12-4
CDR3 protein: CASSITRQNYGYTF; CDR3 DNA: TGTGCCAGTAGTATTACCCGACAGAACTATGGCTACACCTTC; D gene: NA; clone size: many; J gene: TRBJ1-2; V gene: TRBV19
CDR3 protein: CSAEQGKNTEAFF; CDR3 DNA: TGCAGCGCGGAACAGGGGAAGAACACTGAAGCTTTCTTT; D gene: TRBD1; clone size: many; J gene: TRBJ1-1; V gene: TRBV29-1
CDR3 protein: CASSQLQGYGYTF; CDR3 DNA: TGTGCCAGCAGCCAACTCCAGGGCTATGGCTACACCTTC; D gene: NA; clone size: few; J gene: TRBJ1-2; V gene: TRBV28
CDR3 protein: CATSRQGEPYGYTF; CDR3 DNA: TGTGCCACCAGCAGACAGGGGGAACCCTATGGCTACACCTTC; D gene: TRBD1; clone size: many; J gene: TRBJ1-2; V gene: TRBV15
CDR3 protein: CSLGLKGGNQPQHF; CDR3 DNA: TGCAGCTTAGGGCTGAAGGGGGGCAATCAGCCCCAGCATTTT; D gene: NA; clone size: once; J gene: TRBJ1-5; V gene: TRBV29-1
CDR3 protein: CASIRDRDRAGYTF; CDR3 DNA: TGTGCCAGTATCCGGGACAGGGACCGGGCAGGCTACACCTTC; D gene: TRBD1; clone size: few; J gene: TRBJ1-2; V gene: TRBV10-3
CDR3 protein: CASSERSGITGELFF; CDR3 DNA: TGTGCCAGCAGTGAAAGGAGCGGAATCACCGGGGAGCTGTTTTTT; D gene: NA; clone size: NA; J gene: TRBJ2-2; V gene: TRBV6-5
CDR3 protein: CASSLSVYTEAFF; CDR3 DNA: TGTGCCAGCAGTTTATCGGTGTACACTGAAGCTTTCTTT; D gene: NA; clone size: many; J gene: TRBJ1-1; V gene: TRBV28
CDR3 protein: CASSRDGGNTEAFF; CDR3 DNA: TGTGCCAGCAGCCGCGACGGGGGGAACACTGAAGCTTTCTTT; D gene: NA; clone size: many; J gene: TRBJ1-1; V gene: TRBV7-9
CDR3 protein: CAISDSEGISGNTIYF; CDR3 DNA: TGTGCCATCAGTGACTCCGAGGGGATCTCTGGAAACACCATATATTTT; D gene: NA; clone size: NA; J gene: TRBJ1-3; V gene: TRBV10-3
CDR3 protein: CASSLFGQGSQPQHF; CDR3 DNA: TGTGCCAGCAGTTTATTTGGTCAGGGTTCGCAGCCCCAGCATTTT; D gene: NA; clone size: once; J gene: TRBJ1-5; V gene: TRBV6-5
CDR3 protein: CASSPWGVNTEAFF; CDR3 DNA: TGTGCCAGCAGCCCGTGGGGGGTGAACACTGAAGCTTTCTTT; D gene: NA; clone size: many; J gene: TRBJ1-1; V gene: TRBV7-2
CDR3 protein: CSGMGQPYEQYF; CDR3 DNA: TGCAGTGGTATGGGACAGCCTTACGAGCAGTACTTC; D gene: TRBD1; clone size: many; J gene: TRBJ2-7; V gene: TRBV20-1